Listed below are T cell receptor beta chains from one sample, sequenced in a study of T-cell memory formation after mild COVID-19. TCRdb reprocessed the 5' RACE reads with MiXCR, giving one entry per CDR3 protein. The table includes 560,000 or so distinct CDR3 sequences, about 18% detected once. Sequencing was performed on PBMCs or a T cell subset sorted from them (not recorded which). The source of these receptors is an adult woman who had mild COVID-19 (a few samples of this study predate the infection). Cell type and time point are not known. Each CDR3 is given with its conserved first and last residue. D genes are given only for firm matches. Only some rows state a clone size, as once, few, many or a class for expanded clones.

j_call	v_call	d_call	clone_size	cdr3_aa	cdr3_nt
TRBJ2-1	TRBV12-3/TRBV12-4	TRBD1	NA	CASSLAGQGRYNEQFF	TGTGCCAGCAGTTTAGCGGGACAGGGGCGATACAATGAGCAGTTCTTC
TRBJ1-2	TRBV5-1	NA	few	CASSLTTNEGYTF	TGCGCCAGCAGCTTGACCACTAACGAGGGCTACACCTTC
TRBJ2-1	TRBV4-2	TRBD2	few	CASSPGASGSSEQFF	TGTGCCAGCAGCCCGGGGGCTAGCGGGAGTAGTGAGCAGTTCTTC
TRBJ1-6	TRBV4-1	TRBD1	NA	CASSHGTANNSPLHF	TGCGCCAGCAGCCATGGGACAGCCAATAATTCACCCCTCCACTTT
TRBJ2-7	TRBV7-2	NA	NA	CASIQGAYEQYF	TGTGCCAGCATCCAGGGAGCCTACGAGCAGTACTTC
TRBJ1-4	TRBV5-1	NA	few	CASSLEARGATNEKLFF	TGCGCCAGCAGCTTGGAGGCCAGGGGAGCAACTAATGAAAAACTGTTTTTT
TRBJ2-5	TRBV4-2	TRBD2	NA	CASSQEDLAGKETQYF	TGTGCCAGCAGCCAAGAGGACCTAGCGGGAAAAGAGACCCAGTACTTC
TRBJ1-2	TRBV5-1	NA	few	CASSLVRNYGYTF	TGCGCCAGCAGCTTGGTTCGCAACTATGGCTACACCTTC
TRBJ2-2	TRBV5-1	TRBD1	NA	CASRGQYSTGELFF	TGCGCCTCGAGGGGACAGTACTCCACCGGGGAGCTGTTTTTT
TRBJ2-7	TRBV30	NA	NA	CAWSVLDPYSYEQYF	TGTGCCTGGAGTGTACTCGACCCATATTCCTACGAGCAGTACTTC
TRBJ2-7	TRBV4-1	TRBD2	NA	CASSQDERGVAYEQYF	TGCGCCAGCAGCCAAGATGAGCGGGGGGTCGCCTACGAGCAGTACTTC
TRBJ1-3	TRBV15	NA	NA	CATSRDLGTGNTIYF	TGTGCCACCAGCAGAGATTTGGGAACTGGAAACACCATATATTTT
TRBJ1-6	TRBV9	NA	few	CASSTRVLNSPLHF	TGTGCCAGCAGCACCCGGGTCCTCAATTCACCCCTCCACTTT
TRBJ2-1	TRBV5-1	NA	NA	CASSSGIAHNEQFF	TGCGCCAGCAGCTCCGGCATAGCGCACAATGAGCAGTTCTTC
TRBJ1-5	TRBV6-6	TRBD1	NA	CASSSTGTYQPQHF	TGTGCCAGCAGTTCGACAGGGACGTATCAGCCCCAGCATTTT
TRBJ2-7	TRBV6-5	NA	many	CASSSGGAGPYEQYF	TGTGCCAGCAGTTCTGGGGGAGCAGGTCCCTACGAGCAGTACTTC
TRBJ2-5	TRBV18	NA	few	CASSPRRDRPGETQYF	TGTGCCAGCTCACCACGCCGGGACCGCCCGGGGGAGACCCAGTACTTC
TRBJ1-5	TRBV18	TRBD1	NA	CVSSPTGVQNQPQHF	TGTGTCAGCTCACCGACAGGGGTTCAGAATCAGCCCCAGCATTTT
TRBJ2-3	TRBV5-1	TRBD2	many	CASSLAGGTDTQYF	TGTGCCAGCAGCTTAGCGGGGGGGACAGATACGCAGTATTTT
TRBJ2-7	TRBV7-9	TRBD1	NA	CASSFGGTGEQYF	TGTGCCAGCAGCTTTGGGGGGACAGGCGAGCAGTACTTC
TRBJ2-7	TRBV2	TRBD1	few	CASSMTGLYEQYF	TGTGCCAGCAGCATGACAGGGTTATACGAGCAGTACTTC
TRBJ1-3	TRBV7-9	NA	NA	CASSSTEVTSGNTIYF	TGTGCCAGCAGCTCGACAGAGGTCACCTCTGGAAACACCATATATTTT
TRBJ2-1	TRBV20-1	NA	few	CSASARRSYNEQFF	TGCAGTGCATCAGCGCGTCGCTCCTACAATGAGCAGTTCTTC
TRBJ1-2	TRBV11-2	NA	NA	CASSLEREGAYGYTF	TGTGCCAGCAGCTTAGAGAGGGAAGGGGCCTATGGCTACACCTTC
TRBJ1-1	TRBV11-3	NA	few	CASSIRGGPTEAFF	TGTGCCAGCAGCATCAGGGGAGGGCCCACTGAAGCTTTCTTT
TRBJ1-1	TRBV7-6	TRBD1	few	CASSRVDREGEAFF	TGTGCCAGCAGCCGCGTAGACAGGGAAGGGGAAGCTTTCTTT
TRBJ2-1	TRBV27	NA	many	CASSPDSYNEQFF	TGTGCCAGCAGCCCGGACAGTTACAATGAGCAGTTCTTC
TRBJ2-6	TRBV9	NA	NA	CASSVEYPGANVLTF	TGTGCCAGCAGCGTAGAATATCCTGGGGCCAACGTCCTGACTTTC
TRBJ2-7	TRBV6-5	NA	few	CASSSYPGTRSYEQYF	TGTGCCAGCAGTTCCTATCCCGGGACAAGGTCTTACGAGCAGTACTTC
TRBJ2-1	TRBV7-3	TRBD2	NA	CASSLTLSLLSGRVPSSYNEQFF	TGTGCCAGCAGCTTGACCCTTTCTCTCTTAAGCGGGAGGGTCCCTAGCTCCTACAATGAGCAGTTCTTC
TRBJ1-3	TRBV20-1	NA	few	CSARDPAGISGNTIYF	TGCAGTGCTAGAGATCCGGCGGGTATCTCTGGAAACACCATATATTTT
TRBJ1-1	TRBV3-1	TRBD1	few	CASSQVSGQGTEAFF	TGTGCCAGCAGCCAAGTGTCCGGACAGGGGACTGAAGCTTTCTTT
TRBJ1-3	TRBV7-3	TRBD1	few	CASSVDRGSGNTIYF	TGTGCCAGCAGTGTAGACAGGGGCTCTGGAAACACCATATATTTT
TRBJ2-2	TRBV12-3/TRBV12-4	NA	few	CASSHLRWKYTGELFF	TGTGCCAGCAGCCATCTAAGATGGAAGTACACCGGGGAGCTGTTTTTT
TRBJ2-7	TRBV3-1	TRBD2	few	CASSQTSGPSYEQYF	TGTGCCAGCAGCCAGACTAGCGGGCCTTCCTACGAGCAGTACTTC
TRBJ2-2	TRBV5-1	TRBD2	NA	CASSLVPSGGAVITGELFF	TGCGCCAGCAGCTTGGTACCTAGCGGGGGGGCCGTCATAACCGGGGAGCTGTTTTTT
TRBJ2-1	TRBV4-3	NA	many	CASSQDHPAGAGGEQFF	TGCGCCAGCAGCCAAGATCACCCTGCGGGTGCCGGAGGTGAGCAGTTCTTC
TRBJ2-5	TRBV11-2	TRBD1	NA	CASSLVVGQGETQYF	TGTGCCAGCAGCTTAGTAGTGGGACAGGGAGAGACCCAGTACTTC
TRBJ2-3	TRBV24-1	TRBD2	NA	CATSGTRSRTDTQYF	TGTGCCACCAGCGGGACTAGAAGTAGGACAGATACGCAGTATTTT
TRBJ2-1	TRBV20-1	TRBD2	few	CSARPKSTSGSRGNEQFF	TGCAGTGCTAGGCCGAAATCCACTAGCGGGAGTAGAGGCAATGAGCAGTTCTTC
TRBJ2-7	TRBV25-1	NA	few	CASSESLERYEQYF	TGTGCCAGCAGTGAATCGCTAGAGCGGTACGAGCAGTACTTC
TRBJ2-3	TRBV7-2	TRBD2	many	CASSSRTSSADTQYF	TGTGCCAGCAGCTCAAGGACTAGCAGTGCGGATACGCAGTATTTT
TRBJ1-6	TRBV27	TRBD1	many	CASSLGQGANSPLHF	TGTGCCAGCAGTTTAGGACAGGGGGCTAATTCACCCCTCCACTTT
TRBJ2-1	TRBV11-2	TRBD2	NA	CASSSRGGLAYNEQFF	TGTGCCAGCAGCTCACGGGGGGGCCTCGCGTACAATGAGCAGTTCTTC
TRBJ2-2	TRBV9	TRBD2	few	CASSVSVSGSSGELFF	TGTGCCAGCAGCGTAAGTGTTAGCGGGAGCTCCGGGGAGCTGTTTTTT
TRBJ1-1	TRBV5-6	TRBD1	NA	CASSYKTGRNTEAFF	TGTGCCAGCAGCTATAAGACAGGGAGAAACACTGAAGCTTTCTTT
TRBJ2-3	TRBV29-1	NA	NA	CSVEGGRTDTQYF	TGCAGCGTTGAGGGGGGCCGCACAGATACGCAGTATTTT
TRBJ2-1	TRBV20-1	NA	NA	CSARGREQFF	TGCAGTGCTAGAGGGCGGGAGCAGTTCTTC
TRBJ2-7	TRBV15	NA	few	CATSRDQGPGYEQYF	TGTGCCACCAGCAGAGATCAGGGGCCGGGCTACGAGCAGTACTTC
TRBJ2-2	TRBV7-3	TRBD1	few	CASSTATGGVTGELFF	TGTGCCAGCAGCACCGCGACAGGGGGCGTCACCGGGGAGCTGTTTTTT
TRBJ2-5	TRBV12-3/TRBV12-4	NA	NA	CASSPDKGTSQYF	TGTGCCAGCAGCCCGGACAAGGGAACGTCCCAGTACTTC
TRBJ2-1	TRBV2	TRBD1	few	CASSPGQGGQYNEQFF	TGTGCCAGCAGTCCCGGACAGGGGGGGCAATACAATGAGCAGTTCTTC
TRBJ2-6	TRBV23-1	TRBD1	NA	CASSHCPGTGSGANVLTF	TGCGCCAGCAGTCACTGTCCCGGGACAGGGTCTGGGGCCAACGTCCTGACTTTC
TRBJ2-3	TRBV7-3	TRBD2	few	CASSLTAGGHDTQYF	TGTGCCAGCAGCTTAACCGCGGGGGGGCACGATACGCAGTATTTT